This record concerns one TCR beta chain sequence. It lacks a known antigen. The input lacks base qualities; no much larger clone sits a single base away. This entry is derived from a study of shared clonotypes between healthy human individuals (dated by TCRdb to about 2020). Concerning the study at large: Three men and a couple of women, aged 18 to 49 years, made up the cohort. For each donor, CD4 naive and CD4 memory were each run on three plates, CD8 naive on two plates, and CD8 memory on one plate. To estimate repertoire size and how much clonotype sharing occurs between individuals, the study deeply sequenced the blood TCR repertoires of five healthy adults. Libraries were prepared and TCR repertoires were sequenced by different laboratories using diverse techniques, in order to increase sequencing depth and limit assay-specific biases. Per donor, leukapheresis produced somewhere between about 0.8 and 9 billion PBMCs.

Using the deep immunoSEQ assay, multiplex PCR amplified TCR CDR3 regions from genomic DNA. Genomic DNA extracted from each cell subset was distributed evenly over all wells of several immunoSEQ 96-well plates, and each plate served as one replicate. Each replicate PCR for sorted subsets received about 180 ng genomic DNA, equal to roughly 30,000 T cell genomes. Purified libraries were quantified with a Qubit 3.0 fluorometer, sized on a Bioanalyzer 2100, and re-quantified with the KAPA Library Quantification kit. Every immunoSEQ 96-well plate was sequenced on a dedicated single-read 150-cycle Illumina NextSeq 550 flow cell. Regarding the original processing steps: Because the immunoSEQ output held only junctional sequences and lacked quality scores, the filtering could not match the filtering applied to full-length reads. Sequences were annotated with PyIR, a Python wrapper for IgBLAST v1.9, using IMGT germline references to assign V/J genes and CDR3. Reads with weak V/J assignments (E-value above 1e-6), missing CDR3, stop codons, out-of-frame junctions, or ambiguous translated residues were removed. V3J clonotypes were defined by identical inferred V gene, J gene, and CDR3 amino acid sequence. To compute the percentage overlap between repertoires, the number of shared unique clonotypes was divided by the size of the smaller repertoire. Repertoire richness was assessed with RTK rarefaction, the Chao1 estimator, and Recon v2.1 estimates of unobserved clonotypes. Generation probabilities were computed with OLGA for all TCRbeta clonotypes obtained by the gDNA method from a handful of donors. TCRdb took over this immuneACCESS table, retaining in-frame rearrangements with V and J assigned. Such tables are incomplete; in checked studies, under half of the missing clones stem from an unresolved V gene, and the remainder is unexplained. For V, J and clone size, that table is used; D and trimming come from the DNA. This sample is represented by about 340,000 clones; about 70% of them were singletons. The ten top clones hold under 11% of the sample.

General study outcomes and caveats: Sampling was restricted to blood, and TCR repertoires in tissues likely differ from the TCR repertoires found in blood. Sharing across four donors was observed for around 5% of naive CD4, over 3% of naive CD8, about 2.3% of memory CD4, and about 0.4% of memory CD8 clonotypes. Naive subsets generally had larger estimated clonotype richness than memory subsets did. Even with the large sequencing depth, rarefaction of the sorted-subset datasets indicated that sequencing was incomplete. Compared with non-shared clonotypes, clonotypes shared by all four sorted-subset donors had higher generation probabilities. The small number of donors limited the genetic and exposure-history diversity represented. Pairwise subsampling led to the expectation that sequencing depth would affect the degree of clonotype sharing among donors.

Donors were healthy HIV-negative adults with no recently reported acute infections or vaccinations. Every donor was a Caucasian adult residing in Nashville, Tennessee, USA. CD4+ T cells were enriched through magnetic negative selection, after which naive cells were positively selected on CD45RA and the remaining negative fraction served as the memory subset. Blood was obtained by leukapheresis, after which PBMCs were separated by Ficoll-Histopaque density gradient centrifugation and cryopreserved in liquid nitrogen vapor phase. Purity and quantity of every magnetically sorted T cell population were checked by analytical flow cytometry. Genomic DNA was isolated from each sorted fraction and quantified by UV absorbance on a Nanodrop 2000c. Counted from cysteine to phenylalanine, this CDR3 has 16 amino acids. The CDR3 DNA has 48 bases and is translated from base 1. CDR1 and CDR2, per the germline V gene, are SQVTM and ANQGSEA. Clipping removes 2 bases from V and 6 bases from J, with 12 as the unmatched junction base count.

This clonotype was obtained from a man aged 25 to 40 in good health. The sequencing sample was made of memory CD4+ T cells sorted from blood. Sample cell subset or site, as interpreted from the label and publication: CD45RA-negative fraction. The rearrangement combines TRBV29-1 with TRBJ2-7; 11 nucleotides in the junction match TRBD2. The DNA reads as follows: TGCAGCGTTGAAACGGGGTTCGGTCTAGCGGGAGGCGAGCAGTACTTC. The encoded protein is CSVETGFGLAGGEQYF.